This T cell receptor (beta chain) was sequenced during a study of identical twins. A universal primer site was incorporated via template switching, and the cDNA contained unique molecular identifiers. Via MiXCR, TCRdb re-called the 5' RACE reads, giving one row per CDR3 protein. The sample shows around 370,000 distinct CDR3 sequences, approximately 9.1% of them seen only once. Germline CDR1 is LNHNV and CDR2 is YYDKDF (reference sequence). The ends lost 1 base at V and 5 bases at J; junction bases unmatched: 11. CDR3 size: 17 residues. There were only healthy Caucasians among the donors. Study-level findings and limits: A cross-sectional statistical analysis, not follow-up of the same donors, supported the conclusions.

Notes on this clonotype: Its target is not known.

The chain joins TRBV15 to TRBJ2-1; 7 bases align to TRBD2. The sequencing sample was made of naive T cells sorted from blood. The receptor was derived from a woman aged 45-65 years in good health. CDR3: CATSRVPREKENNEQFF. CDR3 coding DNA: TGTGCCACCAGCAGAGTACCGCGGGAGAAGGAGAACAATGAGCAGTTCTTC.